What follows are 6 T cell receptor beta chains derived from one specimen sequenced in a study of shared clonotypes between healthy human individuals. Sequencing used immunoSEQ multiplex PCR; TCRdb keeps in-frame clones, though not all of them. In the table there are roughly 330,000 clones, under 80% of which are singletons. What was sequenced was memory CD4+ T cells sorted from blood. As to subset: CD45RA-negative fraction. These receptors originate from a man aged 25-45 years in good health.

The chain is built from TRBV9 and TRBJ1-1; D gene ambiguous. This CDR3 is 15 amino acids long. The germline V gene encodes CDR1 SGDLS and CDR2 YYNGEE. The germline V and J ends were trimmed by 0 bases and 1 base, with 10 bases remaining between them. CDR3 region: CASSVGAGGNTEAFF. The CDR3 DNA is TGTGCCAGCAGCGTAGGGGCAGGCGGGAACACTGAAGCTTTCTTT.

CDR3 coding DNA: TGCAGCGTTGTAAGTGGTTCTGGAAACACCATATATTTT. Translation gives CSVVSGSGNTIYF. The rearrangement uses TRBV29-1 and TRBJ1-3; no clear D. Germline CDR1 SQVTM, CDR2 ANQGSEA. The CDR3 totals 13 residues. The V end was cut by 4 bases, the J end by 1 base, with 8 bases between.

J is TRBJ2-7 and V is TRBV6-4; 12 nucleotides match TRBD2. CDR3 length: 15 residues. Germline values: CDR1 MRHNA, CDR2 SNTAGT. V lost 6 bases, J lost 4 bases, and 7 bases stayed unmatched. The CDR3 loop reads CASSPPTSGSYEQYF. In DNA form, the CDR3 reads TGTGCCAGCAGCCCCCCGACTAGCGGGAGTTACGAGCAGTACTTC.

The V and J genes are TRBV2 and TRBJ2-3; 8 bases fit TRBD1. Germline V lookup: CDR1 SNHLY, CDR2 FYNNEI. The CDR3 spans 12 residues. V lost 7 bases and J lost 9; bases outside the gene matches: 6. The CDR3 reads CASTGQGVTQYF. Written as DNA, the CDR3 is TGTGCCAGCACCGGACAGGGAGTGACGCAGTATTTT.

The rearrangement joins TRBV30 to TRBJ1-5; 9 bases line up with TRBD1. J lost 4 bases, V lost 5 bases, and 3 bases had no gene match. This CDR3 has 13 amino acids. Germline lookup yields CDR1 GTSNPN and CDR2 SVGIG (reference sequence). CDR3 nucleotides: TGTGCCTGGGACGGACAGGGGAATCAGCCCCAGCATTTT. It translates to CAWDGQGNQPQHF.

This clone has just a few counts. This same CDR3 is encoded by further DNA sequences in the sample. The chain is built from TRBV18 and TRBJ1-1; D unresolved. Germline V gene sequence: CDR1 KGHSH, CDR2 LQKENI. This CDR3 has 13 residues. The V end was cut by 3 bases, the J end by 1 base, with 6 bases between. CDR3 loop: CASSPRQNTEAFF. CDR3 DNA: TGTGCCAGCTCACCTAGACAGAACACTGAAGCTTTCTTT.